Included here is one TCR beta chain sequence, with context. Libraries were prepared by immunoSEQ multiplex PCR; TCRdb keeps only in-frame clonotypes and omits some of them. The sample records 65,000 to 90,000 clones, 86% being singletons. This CDR3 is built from 13 residues. V shed 5 bases and J shed 7 bases, with 9 bases lying between them. In germline, CDR1 is MNHEY, CDR2 SVGAGI. The sample belongs to a study of T cell responses to AZD1222 COVID-19 vaccine. Study context: Timing groups of about 4 and about 12 weeks for second doses were pooled.

V is TRBV6-5 and J is TRBJ1-6; D unresolved. This material consisted of peripheral blood, taken on day 0 of AZD1222 vaccination. The TCR sequence derives from an adult in good health. CDR3 in amino acids: CASSSRENSPLHF. As DNA, the CDR3 is TGTGCCAGCAGTAGTCGGGAGAATTCACCCCTCCACTTT.